This TCR beta chain originates from a study of OX40 agonist ivuxolimab in advanced cancers. The method was immunoSEQ multiplex PCR; TCRdb's version includes in-frame clones alone and lacks a portion of them. The table shows tens of thousands of clones, with about 91% occurring only once. Study-level findings and limits: Within 6 weeks, CD4+ and CD8+ blood T cells expanded clonally at 0.1 to 3.0 mg/kg.

Deletions cut 0 bases from V and 4 bases from J, with 13 bases between. Per germline, CDR1 SGHRS and CDR2 YFSETQ. This CDR3 spans 16 amino acids. In this sample, this clone turned up once. What it recognizes is unknown. This chain uses TRBV5-1 with TRBJ2-2; D might be TRBD1 (6 bases). The source material was CD4+ or CD8+ T cells sorted from blood, sampled in a trial of the OX40 agonist ivuxolimab. The receptor comes from an adult with an advanced solid tumor such as melanoma, head and neck, liver or kidney cancer. The CDR3 reads CASSLAGQGTTGELFF. In DNA, the CDR3 is TGCGCCAGCAGCTTGGCGGGCCAGGGGACCACCGGGGAGCTGTTTTTT. Combining the CDR3 with reference TRBV5-1 and TRBJ2-2 gives the whole variable domain KAGVTQTPRYLIKTRGQQVTLSCSPISGHRSVSWYQQTPGQGLQFLFEYFSETQRNKGNFPGRFSGRQFSNSRSEMNVSTLELGDSALYLCASSLAGQGTTGELFFGEGSRLTVL.